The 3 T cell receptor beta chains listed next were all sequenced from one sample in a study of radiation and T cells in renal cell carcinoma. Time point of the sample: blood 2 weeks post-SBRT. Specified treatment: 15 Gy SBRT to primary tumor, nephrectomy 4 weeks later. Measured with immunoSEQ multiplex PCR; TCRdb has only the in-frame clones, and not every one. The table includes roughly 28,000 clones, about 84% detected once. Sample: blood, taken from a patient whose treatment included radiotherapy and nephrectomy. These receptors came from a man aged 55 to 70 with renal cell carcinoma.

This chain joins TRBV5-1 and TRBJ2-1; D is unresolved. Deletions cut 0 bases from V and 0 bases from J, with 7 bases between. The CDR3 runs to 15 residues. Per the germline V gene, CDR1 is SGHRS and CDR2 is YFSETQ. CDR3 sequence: CASSLETSSYNEQFF. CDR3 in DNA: TGCGCCAGCAGCTTGGAGACGAGCTCCTACAATGAGCAGTTCTTC.

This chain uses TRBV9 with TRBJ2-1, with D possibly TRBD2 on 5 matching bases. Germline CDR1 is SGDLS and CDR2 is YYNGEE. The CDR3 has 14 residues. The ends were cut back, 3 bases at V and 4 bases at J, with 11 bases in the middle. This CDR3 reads CASSARGRYNEQFF. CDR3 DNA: TGTGCCAGCAGCGCCCGGGGTCGATACAATGAGCAGTTCTTC.

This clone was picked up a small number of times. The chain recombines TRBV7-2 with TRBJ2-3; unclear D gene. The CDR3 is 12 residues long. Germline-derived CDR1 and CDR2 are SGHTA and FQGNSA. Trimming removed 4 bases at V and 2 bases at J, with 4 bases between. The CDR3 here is CASSSSTDTQYF. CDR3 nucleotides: TGTGCCAGCAGCTCCTCCACAGATACGCAGTATTTT.